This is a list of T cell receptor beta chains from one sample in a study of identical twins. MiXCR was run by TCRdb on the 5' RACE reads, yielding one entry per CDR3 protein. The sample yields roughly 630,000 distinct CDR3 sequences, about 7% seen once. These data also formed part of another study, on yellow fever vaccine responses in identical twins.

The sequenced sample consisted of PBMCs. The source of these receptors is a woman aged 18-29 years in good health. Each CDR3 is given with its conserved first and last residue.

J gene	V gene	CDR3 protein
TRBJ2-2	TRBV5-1	CASSFSRQNTGELFF
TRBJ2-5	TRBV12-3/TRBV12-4	CASSYLPTGGSEETQYF
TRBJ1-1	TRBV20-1	CSASLWGTATRAEAFF
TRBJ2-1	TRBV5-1	CASSPGLDYQNRNEQFF
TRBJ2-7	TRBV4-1	CASSQDKFERSYEQYF
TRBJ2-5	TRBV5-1	CASSFQPSGTTQETQYF
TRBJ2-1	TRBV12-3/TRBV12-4	CASSFSGGSRNEQFF
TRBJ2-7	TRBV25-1	CASSEMTDYYF
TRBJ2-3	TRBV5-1	CASSLIFADRGTDTQYF
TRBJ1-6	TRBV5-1	CASSGGGDSPLHF
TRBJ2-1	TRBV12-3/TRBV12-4	CASSTDPTYNEQFF
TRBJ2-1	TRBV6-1	CAVRLAGYNEQFF
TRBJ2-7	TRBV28	CASSFIGTTYEQYF
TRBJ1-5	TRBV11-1	CASVSGTSGIRLEPDQPQHF
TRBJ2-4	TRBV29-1	CSVGEGAKNIQYF
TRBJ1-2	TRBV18	CASSEAQSRGYTF
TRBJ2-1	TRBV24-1	CATSDTTSGRNEQFF
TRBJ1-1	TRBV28	CASSLRGQGSTEAFF
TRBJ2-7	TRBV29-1	CSVEDQAGAYEQYF
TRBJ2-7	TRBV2	CASKEEGYEQYF
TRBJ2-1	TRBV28	CASSKYSAGGPERNEQFF
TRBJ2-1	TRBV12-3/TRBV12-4	CASSFQDFSYNEQFF
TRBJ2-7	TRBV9	CASSETDRSNEQYF
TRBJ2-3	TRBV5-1	CASRYRGTPDTQYF
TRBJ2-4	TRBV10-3	CAISDGPLTKNIQYF
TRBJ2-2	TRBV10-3	CAIRTRNTGELFF
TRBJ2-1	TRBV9	CASSVYSGWPFF
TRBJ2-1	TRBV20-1	CSARVYGPPSGTSGIYEQFF
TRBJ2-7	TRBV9	CASSPRRVSYEQYF
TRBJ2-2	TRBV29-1	CSVSRGQGTGELFF
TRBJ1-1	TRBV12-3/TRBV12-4	CASSFGSAFF
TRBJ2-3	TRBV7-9	CASSLKGRPTDTQYF
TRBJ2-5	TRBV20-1	CSARVGLGLETQYF
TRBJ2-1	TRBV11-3	CASSSRPPPYNEQFF
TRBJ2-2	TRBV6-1	CASSTGKDTGELFF
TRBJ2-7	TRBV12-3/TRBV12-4	CASSIDLYEQYF
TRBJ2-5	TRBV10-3	CAISEWGDSRTQYF
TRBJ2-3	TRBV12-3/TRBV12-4	CASCYSLGGTDTQYF
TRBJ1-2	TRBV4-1	CASSQGNGYTF
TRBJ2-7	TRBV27	CASRGGGLNEQYF
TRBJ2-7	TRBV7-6	CASSSLAGKYEQYF
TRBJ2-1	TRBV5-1	CASSLVVFGGPTYNEQFF
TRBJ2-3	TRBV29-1	CSVLTTGETQYF